Below, 16 T cell receptor beta chains from the same sample are listed, as sequenced in a study of CD8 T cells in ankylosing spondylitis. Using its own MiXCR run on the 5' RACE reads, TCRdb lists one record per CDR3 protein. The data show around 340,000 distinct CDR3 sequences, with roughly 15% seen just once and about 1% held by the top ten. The source material was blood, either unsorted or a sorted T cell fraction (not recorded which). These receptors all stem from a male donor with ankylosing spondylitis or in good health (not recorded which).

This clonotype has a handful of counts. The chain couples TRBV2 to TRBJ2-5; D uncertain. Germline V lookup: CDR1 SNHLY, CDR2 FYNNEI. V was clipped by 0 bases and J by 5 bases, with 10 bases between them. The length of the CDR3 is 14 residues. CDR3 region: CASSEAILGETQYF. Here the CDR3 DNA reads TGTGCCAGCAGTGAAGCAATCCTGGGGGAGACCCAGTACTTC. Based on the CDR3 plus reference TRBV2 and TRBJ2-5, the full variable domain is EPEVTQTPSHQVTQMGQEVILRCVPISNHLYFYWYRQILGQKVEFLVSFYNNEISEKSEIFDDQFSVERPDGSNFTLKIRSTKLEDSAMYFCASSEAILGETQYFGPGTRLLVL.

The chain recombines TRBV5-1 with TRBJ1-1, with a tentative D call TRBD1 (5 bases). This CDR3 has 14 amino acids. Germline V lookup: CDR1 SGHRS, CDR2 YFSETQ. With 3 bases removed from V and 5 bases from J, the gap between germline ends came to 14 bases. CDR3 in amino acids: CASSSGTEKTEAFF. The CDR3 bases are TGCGCCAGCAGCTCCGGGACGGAGAAAACTGAAGCTTTCTTT.

This clonotype was counted only a few times. The chain couples TRBV6-5 to TRBJ1-2; D unclear. The CDR3 covers 14 residues. V lost 3 bases to trimming and J lost 1 base, with 9 bases between them. CDR1 MNHEY and CDR2 SVGAGI come from the germline V gene. The CDR3 sequence: CASSYHSLNYGYTF. CDR3 nucleotides: TGTGCCAGCAGTTATCATTCCCTTAACTATGGCTACACCTTC.

This clonotype has ten or more counts. The chain is built from TRBV5-1 and TRBJ1-1; unclear D gene. This CDR3 is 14 amino acids long. With 0 bases removed from V and 7 bases from J, the gap between germline ends came to 13 bases. Germline-derived CDR1 and CDR2 are SGHRS and YFSETQ. The CDR3 DNA follows: TGCGCCAGCAGCTTGGGATCGGCCGGAAATGAAGCTTTCTTT. The encoded protein is CASSLGSAGNEAFF. Full variable domain (missing parts from reference TRBV5-1 and TRBJ1-1): KAGVTQTPRYLIKTRGQQVTLSCSPISGHRSVSWYQQTPGQGLQFLFEYFSETQRNKGNFPGRFSGRQFSNSRSEMNVSTLELGDSALYLCASSLGSAGNEAFFGQGTRLTVV.

In this sample, this clonotype turned up a few times. V is TRBV11-3 and J is TRBJ1-1; a possible D gene is TRBD1 (5 bases). V gave up 2 bases and J gave up 14 bases, with 15 bases separating them. The CDR3 runs to 12 residues. The V gene's germline CDR1 is SGHNT and CDR2 YENEEA. CDR3 nucleotides: TGTGCCAGCAGCTTACCGGGACTGAGATCGTTCTTT. Its protein is CASSLPGLRSFF. Drawing the rest from reference TRBV11-3 and TRBJ1-1, the complete variable domain is EAGVVQSPRYKIIEKKQPVAFWCNPISGHNTLYWYLQNLGQGPELLIRYENEEAVDDSQLPKDRFSAERLKGVDSTLKIQPAELGDSAVYLCASSLPGLRSFFGQGTRLTVV.

This chain links TRBV6-1 with TRBJ1-1, with TRBD1 as a possible D gene (6 bases). There are 14 residues in the CDR3. V lost 6 bases, J lost 1 base, and 12 bases lay in between. CDR1 is MNHNS, CDR2 SASEGT, per germline. The CDR3 protein is CASRRQQGNTEAFF. CDR3 DNA sequence: TGTGCCAGCAGGAGGCAACAGGGGAACACTGAAGCTTTCTTT.

This clonotype was recorded a few times. The rearrangement joins TRBV6-1 to TRBJ2-1, with 9 bases lining up with TRBD2. CDR1 is MNHNS, CDR2 SASEGT, per germline. The V segment lost 6 bases and the J segment 4 bases; nucleotides outside the gene matches: 10. The CDR3 extends over 16 amino acids. CDR3 loop: CASSFGGTSPYNEQFF. The CDR3 DNA reads TGTGCCAGCAGCTTCGGAGGGACTAGCCCTTACAATGAGCAGTTCTTC.

The V gene is TRBV4-1, the J gene TRBJ2-3; D not certain. Germline V CDR1 and CDR2: MGHRA, YSYEKL. CDR3 length: 15 amino acids. V was shortened by 5 bases and J by 0 bases, with 12 bases between the two germline ends. The CDR3 nucleotides are TGCGCCAGCAGCTTATTAGGGTTTAGCACAGATACGCAGTATTTT. It codes for CASSLLGFSTDTQYF.

The rearrangement links TRBV10-1 to TRBJ2-1, with D maybe TRBD2 (6 bases). Trimming shortened V by 3 bases and J by 5 bases, and 11 bases separated the two germline ends. This CDR3 is built from 14 residues. Germline V CDR1 and CDR2: WNHNN, SYGVQD (reference sequence). This CDR3 reads CASSDSSANNEQFF. CDR3 bases: TGCGCCAGCAGTGACTCTAGCGCGAACAATGAGCAGTTCTTC.

In this sample, this clonotype turned up a few times. The chain joins TRBV20-1 to TRBJ2-1; 10 nucleotides match TRBD2. V dropped 3 bases and J dropped 5; count of bases not matched to a gene: 7. Germline lookup yields CDR1 DFQATT and CDR2 SNEGSKA (reference sequence). This CDR3 is 15 amino acids long. DNA of the CDR3: TGCAGTGCTAGGGGCCCTAGCGGGGGAAACAATGAGCAGTTCTTC. Its protein is CSARGPSGGNNEQFF.

This clonotype was found a few times. This chain uses TRBV5-1 with TRBJ2-7; D tentatively reads TRBD1 or TRBD2 (5 bases each). Trimming left V 0 bases short and J 0 bases short, with 16 bases between. Germline CDR1 SGHRS, CDR2 YFSETQ. The CDR3 runs 17 residues. CDR3 sequence reads: CASSLAPGSGSSYEQYF. In DNA, the CDR3 is TGCGCCAGCAGCTTGGCCCCAGGGTCGGGGAGCTCCTACGAGCAGTACTTC.

This clonotype was seen a handful of times. The J gene is TRBJ2-7, the V gene TRBV25-1; the D is unclear. Trimming shortened V by 5 bases and J by 4 bases, and 6 bases separated the two germline ends. In germline, CDR1 is MGHDK, CDR2 SYGVNS. The CDR3 spans 11 residues. CDR3 nucleotide sequence: TGTGCCAGCAGTAATTTTTACGAGCAGTACTTC. Translating gives CASSNFYEQYF.

The J gene is TRBJ2-1, the V gene TRBV30; D not resolved. The germline V gene encodes CDR1 GTSNPN and CDR2 SVGIG (reference sequence). The CDR3 totals 14 residues. V lost 0 bases and J lost 4, with 10 bases in between. DNA of the CDR3: TGTGCCTGGAGTGTATCGTACAGATACAATGAGCAGTTCTTC. This codes for CAWSVSYRYNEQFF.

This clonotype appeared a few times. The rearrangement joins TRBV5-6 to TRBJ2-7; D tentatively fits TRBD1 or TRBD2 (5 bases each). The CDR3 loop spans 15 amino acids. Per germline, CDR1 SGHDT and CDR2 YYEEEE. Deletions cut 2 bases from V and 4 bases from J, with 16 bases between. CDR3 loop: CASSLPGPVEYEQYF. Here the CDR3 DNA reads TGTGCCAGCAGCTTACCGGGGCCGGTTGAGTACGAGCAGTACTTC.

There are a few counts of this clonotype. V is TRBV11-2 and J is TRBJ2-7; 7 bases fit TRBD2. Germline CDR1 is SGHAT and CDR2 is FQNNGV. The V segment lost 2 bases and the J segment 3 bases; nucleotides outside the gene matches: 19. The CDR3 contains 19 residues. In DNA, the CDR3 is TGTGCCAGCAGCTTAAGCCTTATTGGGGACTATCGGGTCGGCTACGAGCAGTACTTC. Protein product: CASSLSLIGDYRVGYEQYF. Variable domain in full (rest from reference TRBV11-2 and TRBJ2-7): EAGVAQSPRYKIIEKRQSVAFWCNPISGHATLYWYQQILGQGPKLLIQFQNNGVVDDSQLPKDRFSAERLKGVDSTLKIQPAKLEDSAVYLCASSLSLIGDYRVGYEQYFGPGTRLTVT.

The chain has TRBV7-2 and TRBJ1-3; 7 bases align to TRBD1. Trimming removed 4 bases from V and 2 bases from J; junction bases left unmatched: 5. CDR1 and CDR2 from the germline V gene are SGHTA and FQGNSA. The CDR3 loop spans 15 amino acids. The CDR3 is CASSWDSQTGNTIYF. The CDR3 coding sequence is TGTGCCAGCAGCTGGGACAGCCAGACTGGAAACACCATATATTTT.